The 21 T cell receptor beta chains below come from one sample, sequenced in a study of tumor-infiltrating lymphocytes in primary liver carcinoma. TCR beta cDNA was prepared out of roughly 0.45 ug total RNA by means of a constant-region primer. Employing slightly modified ARM-PCR, three nested multiplex PCR rounds were run, and these gave rise to the TCR beta libraries. A C-beta reverse primer was combined with TRBV1-TRBV30 forward primers in the first two PCR rounds, and each round had 10 cycles. In TCRdb, the multiplex PCR reads were re-called with MiXCR into one record per CDR3 protein. Here the sample spans tens of thousands of distinct CDR3 sequences, about two thirds being singletons. Co-extraction of both nucleic acids (RNA and DNA) used about 18-34 mg of unsorted bulk tissue. Sequenced input: liver tumor tissue from sampling region 5. Subset denoted: tumor region T5, tumor centre. Receptor source: a man aged 35 to 55 with primary liver carcinoma and hepatitis B virus infection.

Comment on this clonotype: Because it lacks the conserved phenylalanine or tryptophan at the end, this CDR3 is likely a read error. The chain uses TRBV28 and TRBJ2-7, with 10 bases identical to TRBD1. Germline V gene sequence: CDR1 MDHEN, CDR2 SYDVKM. Trimming at V came to 6 bases and at J to 2 bases, leaving 4 bases not matched to a gene. This CDR3 has 14 amino acids. The CDR3 sequence: CASRLDRGAYEQYL. DNA for the CDR3: TGTGCCAGCAGGCTGGACAGGGGGGCCTACGAGCAGTACTTG.

This clonotype showed up just once. The rearrangement uses TRBV19 and TRBJ1-1, with 7 bases identical to TRBD1. The J segment lost 14 bases and the V segment lost 7 bases, leaving 16 bases of the junction unmatched. The CDR3 loop spans 13 amino acids. Germline V gene data show CDR1 as LNHDA and CDR2 as SQIVND (reference sequence). The CDR3 coding sequence is TGTGCCAGTATTACCGGGACAGCCTTGGGGGCCTTCTTT. Its protein is CASITGTALGAFF.

The chain combines TRBV12-3 or TRBV12-4 with TRBJ2-7; unclear D gene. The CDR3 runs 14 residues. V shed 5 bases and J shed 2 bases, with 13 bases lying between them. The CDR3 DNA follows: TGTGCCAGCAGTGGCTTCCCACGGCCCTACGAGCAGTACTTC. This gives the protein CASSGFPRPYEQYF.

This clonotype was counted many times. This chain connects TRBV5-4 to TRBJ2-3, with a tentative D call TRBD2 (5 bases). Between the trimmed V and J ends, which lost 4 bases and 2 bases, there was a span of 14 bases. CDR1 is SGHNT, CDR2 YYREEE, per germline (reference sequence). The CDR3 runs 15 residues. This chain's CDR3 is CASSPGITDTDTQYF. Here the CDR3 DNA reads TGTGCCAGCAGCCCGGGGATAACTGACACAGATACGCAGTATTTT. The whole variable domain, filled in from reference TRBV5-4 and TRBJ2-3, reads ETGVTQSPTHLIKTRGQQVTLRCSSQSGHNTVSWYQQALGQGPQFIFQYYREEENGRGNFPPRFSGLQFPNYSSELNVNALELDDSALYLCASSPGITDTDTQYFGPGTRLTVL.

In its sample, this clonotype was seen many times. V usage is TRBV5-4 and J usage is TRBJ2-5, with TRBD1 as a possible D gene (7 bases). CDR1 SGHNT and CDR2 YYREEE come from the germline V gene (reference sequence). The CDR3 extends over 14 amino acids. V shed 4 bases and J shed 5 bases, with 15 bases lying between them. CDR3 DNA: TGTGCCAGCAGCGGGGGGACAGAATGGGAGACCCAGTACTTC. Amino acids: CASSGGTEWETQYF.

For this clonotype: Since no conserved phenylalanine or tryptophan closes the CDR3, a read error is the likely cause. This chain uses TRBV6-6 with TRBJ1-5; unclear D gene. CDR3 length equals 12 residues. The germline gives CDR1 MNHNY, CDR2 SVGAGI (reference sequence). CDR3 amino acids: CARSYGNQPQHL. As DNA, the CDR3 is TGTGCCAGGAGTTACGGCAATCAGCCCCAGCATCTT.

For this clonotype: At one boundary the junction diverges from the germline segment, which might be a read error. The chain carries TRBV6-5 and TRBJ2-2, with D perhaps TRBD1 or TRBD2 (5 bases each). The CDR3 contains 14 residues. The germline CDR1 and CDR2 sequences are MNHEY and SVGAGI. In DNA, the CDR3 is TGTGCCAGCAGATATAAGGAGTGCACCGGGGACCTGTTTTTT. Its translation: CASRYKECTGDLFF.

At least ten counts were recorded for this clonotype. The CDR3 DNA is TGTGCCAGCAGTCCGGACAGGGTTTGGCAGCCCCAGCATTTT. This encodes CASSPDRVWQPQHF. The genes are TRBV6-5 and TRBJ1-5, with TRBD1 matching 8 bases. The germline V gene has CDR1 MNHEY and CDR2 SVGAGI. The V gene end was trimmed by 5 bases and the J gene end by 7 bases; junction bases not matched to a gene: 7. This CDR3 region has 14 residues.

Turning to this clonotype: A single base separates this from a much larger clone, so it may be a read error. The V gene is TRBV5-1, the J gene TRBJ2-7; tentatively, D is TRBD1 or TRBD2 (5 bases each). Germline loops: CDR1 SGHRS, CDR2 YFSETQ. The CDR3 length is 15 residues. The CDR3: CAGSHEWGSLYEQYF. CDR3 DNA sequence: TGCGCCGGCAGTCACGAGTGGGGGTCTCTCTACGAGCAGTACTTC.

About this clonotype itself: At one of its ends the junction is not consistent with the germline gene, which may arise from a read error. This chain connects TRBV11-2 to TRBJ2-7; D is ambiguous. The CDR3 is 14 amino acids. CDR1 and CDR2 (germline): SGHAT, FQNNGV. The CDR3 is CASSLTDTTYEHYF. The CDR3, as DNA: TGTGCCAGCAGCTTAACAGACACTACCTACGAGCATTACTTC. The full variable domain, rest sourced from reference TRBV11-2 and TRBJ2-7, is EAGVAQSPRYKIIEKRQSVAFWCNPISGHATLYWYQQILGQGPKLLIQFQNNGVVDDSQLPKDRFSAERLKGVDSTLKIQPAKLEDSAVYLCASSLTDTTYEHYFGPGTRLTVT.

Note on this clonotype: Here the CDR3 omits its conserved ending phenylalanine or tryptophan, so a read error is the likely source. The genes are TRBV28 and TRBJ2-1; D ambiguous. CDR3 length equals 14 residues. The germline CDR1 and CDR2 sequences are MDHEN and SYDVKM. The DNA for the CDR3 is TGTTCCAGCAGTTTGAGTCTTTCCTACGATGAGCAGTTCGTC. It encodes CSSSLSLSYDEQFV.

This chain connects TRBV19 to TRBJ1-5, with TRBD1 matching 7 bases. From germline, CDR1 is LNHDA and CDR2 SQIVND (reference sequence). This CDR3 contains 15 residues. The V segment lost 6 bases and the J segment 1 base; nucleotides outside the gene matches: 6. CDR3 protein: CASRWGQTSNQPQHF. DNA for the CDR3: TGTGCCAGTAGGTGGGGACAGACCAGCAATCAGCCCCAGCATTTT.

This sequence joins TRBV6-5 and TRBJ1-2; tentatively, D is TRBD1 (5 bases). Trimming removed 5 bases from V and 6 bases from J, with 19 bases in between. The CDR3 is 15 residues long. From germline, CDR1 is MNHEY and CDR2 SVGAGI. CDR3 in amino acids: CASSRTGAGLNGYTF. The CDR3 coding sequence is TGTGCCAGCAGTAGGACCGGGGCAGGGTTGAATGGCTACACCTTC.

This clonotype was counted ten times or more. The chain couples TRBV6-4 to TRBJ2-1, with 10 bases lining up with TRBD1. Germline assignment: CDR1 MRHNA and CDR2 SNTAGT. The CDR3 has 15 amino acids. After removal of 5 bases from V and 4 bases from J, the junction contained 5 bases not matched to a gene. CDR3 sequence reads: CASSSGTGEYNEQFF. CDR3 in DNA: TGTGCCAGCAGTTCCGGGACAGGGGAGTACAATGAGCAGTTCTTC.

This clonotype was detected ten times or more. The V and J genes are TRBV14 and TRBJ2-3, with D perhaps TRBD2 (6 bases). This CDR3 is built from 15 residues. Looked up from germline, CDR1 is SGHDN and CDR2 is FVKESK. Between the trimmed V and J ends, which lost 1 base and 5 bases, there was a span of 13 bases. The CDR3 nucleotides read TGTGCCAGCAGCCAAGGGACTGGCGGGATAGATACGCAGTATTTT. Translation: CASSQGTGGIDTQYF. Full variable domain (rest looked up from reference TRBV14 and TRBJ2-3): EAGVTQFPSHSVIEKGQTVTLRCDPISGHDNLYWYRRVMGKEIKFLLHFVKESKQDESGMPNNRFLAERTGGTYSTLKVQPAELEDSGVYFCASSQGTGGIDTQYFGPGTRLTVL.

This clonotype was detected a few times. The final CDR3 position lacks the conserved phenylalanine or tryptophan, pointing to a likely read error. The chain is built from TRBV11-2 and TRBJ1-1; D unresolved. The CDR3 has 12 residues. Germline CDR1 and CDR2: SGHAT and FQNNGV. The V and J ends lost 1 base and 5 bases respectively, with 5 bases between them. DNA of the CDR3: TGTGCCAGCAGCTTAGGCTGGACTGAAGCTTTCCTT. Its protein is CASSLGWTEAFL.

This sequence joins TRBV11-1 and TRBJ2-3, with D perhaps matching TRBD1 (6 bases). Germline values: CDR1 SGHAT, CDR2 FQDESV (reference sequence). Trimming pared 6 bases from V and 6 bases from J, leaving 34 bases between. The CDR3 length is 20 residues. As DNA, the CDR3 is TGTGCCAGCAGTTCAGGCTACAGGGTCATAGTGGGAGTTTCTGGTGATACGCAGTATTTT. This translates into CASSSGYRVIVGVSGDTQYF.

Turning to this clonotype: A much larger clone differs by one base, so this may be a read error. This CDR3 is missing its conserved last phenylalanine or tryptophan, likely due to a read error. The rearrangement uses TRBV28 and TRBJ2-7; D possibly corresponds to TRBD2 (5 bases). The germline V and J ends were trimmed by 6 bases and 0 bases, with 15 bases remaining between them. The CDR3 extends over 15 amino acids. Germline CDR1 is MDHEN and CDR2 is SYDVKM. The DNA for the CDR3 is TGTGCCAGCAGCCACGAGGGCAGGCTCTCCTACGAGCAGTACTAC. Translation: CASSHEGRLSYEQYY.

For this clonotype: At one boundary the junction diverges from the germline segment, which might be a read error. V is TRBV6-1 and J is TRBJ2-3; the D gene is possibly TRBD1 (6 bases). Germline values: CDR1 MNHNS, CDR2 SASEGT. This CDR3 comprises 15 residues. The CDR3 region has the DNA TGTGCCGGCAGTGTCACAGGGTCCGGCACAGGTACGCAGTATTTT. Encoded protein: CAGSVTGSGTGTQYF.

This clonotype was observed a single time. A clone one base away is much larger, so this may be a read error. The chain links TRBV28 to TRBJ2-1, with D tentatively TRBD2 (5 bases). The CDR3 extends over 15 amino acids. Germline loops: CDR1 MDHEN, CDR2 SYDVKM. The CDR3 DNA is TGTGCCACCATCCAGCGGAACTCCCCCTACAATGAGCAGCTCTTC. It encodes CATIQRNSPYNEQLF.

With regard to this clonotype: The conserved closing phenylalanine or tryptophan is absent in this CDR3, likely reflecting a read error. The chain uses TRBV4-1 and TRBJ1-2; D unresolved. The V end was cut by 4 bases, the J end by 8 bases, with 17 bases between. Looked up from germline, CDR1 is MGHRA and CDR2 is YSYEKL. This CDR3 comprises 14 residues. CDR3 sequence: CASSLTQGIEGYTL. The CDR3 region has the DNA TGCGCCAGCAGCCTAACCCAAGGGATTGAGGGCTACACCCTC.